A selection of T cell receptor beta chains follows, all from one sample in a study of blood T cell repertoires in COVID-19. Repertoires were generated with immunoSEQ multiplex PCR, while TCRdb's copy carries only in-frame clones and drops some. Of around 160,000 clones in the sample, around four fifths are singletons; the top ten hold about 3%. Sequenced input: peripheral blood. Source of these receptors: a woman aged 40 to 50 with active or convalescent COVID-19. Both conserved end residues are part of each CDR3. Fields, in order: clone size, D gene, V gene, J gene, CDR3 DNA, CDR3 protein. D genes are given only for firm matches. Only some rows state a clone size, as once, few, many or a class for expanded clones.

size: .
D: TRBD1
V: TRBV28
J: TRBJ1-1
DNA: TGTGCCAGTCAGGGGGACAGTTCAGATGAAGCTTTCTTT
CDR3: CASQGDSSDEAFF

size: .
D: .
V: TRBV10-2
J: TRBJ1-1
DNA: TGCGCCAGCAGTGAGTCTATGAGGGCGAACACTGAAGCTTTCTTT
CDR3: CASSESMRANTEAFF

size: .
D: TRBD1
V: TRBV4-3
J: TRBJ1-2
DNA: TGCGCCAGCAGTAAGGACAGGTTTAACTATGGCTACACCTTC
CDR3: CASSKDRFNYGYTF

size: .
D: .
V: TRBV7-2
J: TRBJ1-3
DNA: TGTGCCAGCAGCCAACCGGGGGCTGGAAACACCATATATTTT
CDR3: CASSQPGAGNTIYF

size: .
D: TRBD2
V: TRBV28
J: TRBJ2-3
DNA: TGTGCCAGCAGTTTGTCTTCTAGCGGCCGCACAGATACGCAGTATTTT
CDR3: CASSLSSSGRTDTQYF

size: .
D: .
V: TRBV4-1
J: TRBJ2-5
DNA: TGCGCCAGCAGCCCAACGACCGGGTCGGGAGAGACCCAGTACTTC
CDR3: CASSPTTGSGETQYF

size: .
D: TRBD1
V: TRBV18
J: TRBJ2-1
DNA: TGTGCCAGCTCAAAAGGGACAGTAGCTTACAATGAGCAGTTCTTC
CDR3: CASSKGTVAYNEQFF

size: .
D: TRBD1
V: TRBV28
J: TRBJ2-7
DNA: TGTGCCAGCAGTTTAAGCCAGGGGGCCTACGAGCAGTACTTC
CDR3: CASSLSQGAYEQYF

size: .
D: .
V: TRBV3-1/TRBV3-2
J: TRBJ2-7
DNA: TGTGCCAGCAGCCTCCCCCCCCTCTACGAGCAGTACTTC
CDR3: CASSLPPLYEQYF

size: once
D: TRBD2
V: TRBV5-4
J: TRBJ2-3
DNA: TGTGCCAGCAGCTTGTATCCTAGCGGGGAGTTCACAGATACGCAGTATTTT
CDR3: CASSLYPSGEFTDTQYF

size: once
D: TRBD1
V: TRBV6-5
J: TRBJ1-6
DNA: TGTGCCAGCAGTATGGACAGGGTGTGGGATTCACCCCTCCACTTT
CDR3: CASSMDRVWDSPLHF

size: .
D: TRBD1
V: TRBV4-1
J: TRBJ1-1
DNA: TGCGCCAGCAGCTTAAGCAGGGGGGACACTGAAGCTTTCTTT
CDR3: CASSLSRGDTEAFF

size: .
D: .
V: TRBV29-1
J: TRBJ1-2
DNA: TGCAGCGTTCTCAGACGGGGGAATGGCTACACCTTC
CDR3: CSVLRRGNGYTF

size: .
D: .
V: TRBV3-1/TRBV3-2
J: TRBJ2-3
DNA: TGTGCCAGCAGCCAAGGGGCGAGCACAGATACGCAGTATTTT
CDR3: CASSQGASTDTQYF

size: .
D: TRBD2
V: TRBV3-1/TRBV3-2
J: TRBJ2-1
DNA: TGTGCCAGCAGCCAGCCGGGACTAGCGGTCAATGAGCAGTTCTTC
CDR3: CASSQPGLAVNEQFF

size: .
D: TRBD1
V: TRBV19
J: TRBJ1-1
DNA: TGTGCCAGTACTCGGGACAGGGGGAACACTGAAGCTTTCTTT
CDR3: CASTRDRGNTEAFF

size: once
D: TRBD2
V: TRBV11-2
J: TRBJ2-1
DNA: TGTGCCAGCAGCCCGCGGGGTGGCGGGGGGACACGGGGCGATGAGCAGTTCTTC
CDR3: CASSPRGGGGTRGDEQFF

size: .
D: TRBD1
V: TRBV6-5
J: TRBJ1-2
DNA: TGTGCCAGCTACGAACGACAGGGGCGGATCTATGGCTACACCTTC
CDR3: CASYERQGRIYGYTF

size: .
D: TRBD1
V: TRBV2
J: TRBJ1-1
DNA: TGTGCCAGCAGTCCTACAGGGGGCAGTGATGAAGCTTTCTTT
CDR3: CASSPTGGSDEAFF

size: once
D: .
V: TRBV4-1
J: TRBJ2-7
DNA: TGCGCCAGCAGCCCACAATGGCGGGAAGGAGTCGAGCAGTACTTC
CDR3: CASSPQWREGVEQYF

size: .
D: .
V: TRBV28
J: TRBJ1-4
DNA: TGTGCCAGCAGTTTAGTTCGAGTCGGGGGTGAAAAACTGTTTTTT
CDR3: CASSLVRVGGEKLFF

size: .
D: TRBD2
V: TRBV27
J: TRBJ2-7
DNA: TGTGCCAGCAGTTTAGCGGGGGAGGCTCCCTACGAGCAGTACTTC
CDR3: CASSLAGEAPYEQYF

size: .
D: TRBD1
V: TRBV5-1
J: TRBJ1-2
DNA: TGCGCCAGCAGCTTCTCTGGACAGGGGGCTGTAGATGGCTACACCTTC
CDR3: CASSFSGQGAVDGYTF

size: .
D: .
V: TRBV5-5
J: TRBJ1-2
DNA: TGTGCCAGCAGCTTGGAAGCGACAGTTAGGTATGGCTACACCTTC
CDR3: CASSLEATVRYGYTF

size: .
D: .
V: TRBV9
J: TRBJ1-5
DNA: TGTGCCAGCAGCGTAGGTCAGGCCAATCAGCCCCAGCATTTT
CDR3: CASSVGQANQPQHF

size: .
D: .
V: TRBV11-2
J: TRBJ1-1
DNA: TGTGCCAGCAGCTTAGATGTATCGGGAATGGACACTGAAGCTTTCTTT
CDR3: CASSLDVSGMDTEAFF

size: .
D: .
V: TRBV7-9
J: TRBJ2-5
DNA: TGTGCCAGCACCCAAGCCCCTGGGGAGGTTCGAGAGACCCAGTACTTC
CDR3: CASTQAPGEVRETQYF

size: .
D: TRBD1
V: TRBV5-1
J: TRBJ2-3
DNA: TGCGCCAGCAGCTCTAACAGGGGGACAGATACGCAGTATTTT
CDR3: CASSSNRGTDTQYF

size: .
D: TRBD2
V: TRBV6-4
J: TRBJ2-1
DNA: TGTGCCACCCGGACTAGCGGGAGCAATGAGCAGTTCTTC
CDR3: CATRTSGSNEQFF

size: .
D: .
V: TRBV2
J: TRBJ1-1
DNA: TGTGCCAGCAGTGCCCCGAACGGGTACACTGAAGCTTTCTTT
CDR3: CASSAPNGYTEAFF

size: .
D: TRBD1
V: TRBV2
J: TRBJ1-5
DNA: TGTGCCAGCAGTGAACAGGGGGCCGTCAATCAGCCCCAGCATTTT
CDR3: CASSEQGAVNQPQHF

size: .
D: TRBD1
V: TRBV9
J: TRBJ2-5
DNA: TGTGCCAGCAGCATACAGGGGGTAGGGGAGACCCAGTACTTC
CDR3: CASSIQGVGETQYF

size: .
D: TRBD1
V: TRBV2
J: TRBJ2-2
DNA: TGTGCCAGCTCCCCGGGCCTTAGGGGGCAGCTGTTTTTT
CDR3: CASSPGLRGQLFF